Included here is one T cell receptor beta chain sequence, with context. No therapy was ongoing when samples were collected. There are 15 residues in the CDR3. V lost 3 bases and J lost 4, with 12 bases in between. The V gene's germline CDR1 is SNHLY and CDR2 FYNNEI. These data belong to a study of CD39 and CD103 CD8 tumor-infiltrating T cells. Here immunoSEQ multiplex PCR was the method, and the copy in TCRdb shows in-frame clones only, minus some. The table records fewer than 600 clones, just over 65% of them present only once. The rearrangement links TRBV2 to TRBJ2-2; D is unclear. Sequenced material: CD39- CD103+ CD8+ T cells sorted from the tumor. Subset of the sample: CD103+CD39- single-positive CD45RA- CD8 T cells. This TCR derives from a human donor with head and neck squamous cell carcinoma. The CDR3 DNA reads as TGTGCCAGCAGTGATAGGGTTGTAGGCACCGGGGAGCTGTTTTTT. Protein: CASSDRVVGTGELFF.